A selection of T cell receptor beta chains follows, all from one sample in a study of OX40 agonist ivuxolimab in advanced cancers. Only in-frame clones appear in the TCRdb table, and some are missing; sequencing was by immunoSEQ multiplex PCR. The sample yields about 75,000 clones, 75% to 90% seen once. Sequences were derived from CD4+ or CD8+ T cells sorted from blood, sampled in a trial of the OX40 agonist ivuxolimab. All receptors derive from an adult with an advanced solid tumor such as melanoma, head and neck, liver or kidney cancer. Both conserved end residues are part of each CDR3. Fields, in order: J gene, D gene, clone size, V gene, CDR3 DNA, CDR3 protein. A D gene is named only where the DNA matches it firmly. Only some rows state a clone size, as once, few, many or a class for expanded clones.

TRBJ2-1 TRBD1 . TRBV28 TGTGCCAGCACCGAAAGGTGGGGACAGGGGGATGAGCAGTTCTTC CASTERWGQGDEQFF
TRBJ1-5 . once TRBV18 TGTGCCAGCTCACCAAGCGACAGAGGCAATCAGCCCCAGCATTTT CASSPSDRGNQPQHF
TRBJ1-5 TRBD1 few TRBV18 TGTGCCAGCTCAACTTCCGACAGGGGGCTCGGCGGTATTCAGCCCCAGCATTTT CASSTSDRGLGGIQPQHF
TRBJ2-7 TRBD1 . TRBV10-3 TGTGCCATCAGTATAAGCCCCGGGACAGGGGGTTTCTACGAGCAGTACTTC CAISISPGTGGFYEQYF
TRBJ2-1 TRBD2 . TRBV5-6 TGTGCCAGCAGCGCCCCTCTGACTAGCGGGAGTAGGTCCTACAATGAGCAGTTCTTC CASSAPLTSGSRSYNEQFF
TRBJ1-1 . few TRBV9 TGTGCCAGCAGCGGACGGACAGCGAACACTGAAGCTTTCTTT CASSGRTANTEAFF
TRBJ2-1 . once TRBV5-1 TGCGCCAGCTCGGGGCCCAATTACAATGAGCAGTTCTTC CASSGPNYNEQFF
TRBJ2-7 . . TRBV4-1 TGCGCCAGCAGCCAAGACTCCAGGGGCGCGTACGAGCAGTACTTC CASSQDSRGAYEQYF
TRBJ2-2 . . TRBV2 TGTGCCAGCAAGGCCCAAAACACCGGGGAGCTGTTTTTT CASKAQNTGELFF
TRBJ2-7 TRBD1 . TRBV4-2 TGTGCCAGCAGCCAAGCCGGGACAGGTTCCTACGAGCAGTACTTC CASSQAGTGSYEQYF
TRBJ2-1 . few TRBV6-1 TGTGCCAGCAGTGAAGGCCTCGGTAACAATGAGCAGTTCTTC CASSEGLGNNEQFF
TRBJ2-2 . . TRBV5-6 TGTGCCAGCAGCCCACCGGGAATCACCGGGGAGCTGTTTTTT CASSPPGITGELFF
TRBJ2-7 TRBD2 . TRBV10-2 TGCGCCAGCAGTGGGGGACTAGCGGGAGGGCCTTACGAGCAGTACTTC CASSGGLAGGPYEQYF
TRBJ1-6 . . TRBV27 TGTGCCAGCAGTTTTAATAATTCACCCCTCCACTTT CASSFNNSPLHF
TRBJ1-1 . . TRBV5-1 TGCGCCAGCAGCTTGGGCGCAGGGAACACTGAAGCTTTCTTT CASSLGAGNTEAFF
TRBJ2-6 TRBD1 . TRBV19 TGTGCCAGTAGTTCGAGGACAGGGGGGCTCTCTGGGGCCAACGTCCTGACTTTC CASSSRTGGLSGANVLTF